This paragraph reports one TCR beta chain. Its target is unknown. Germline V gene sequence: CDR1 SGHTA, CDR2 FQGTGA. V shed 2 bases and J shed 5 bases, with 10 bases lying between them. CDR3 length: 13 residues. Sequencing was performed with immunoSEQ multiplex PCR; in TCRdb, only in-frame clones are kept and a portion is missing. The table records about 450,000 clones, more than 75% of them present only once. The sample belongs to a study of shared clonotypes between healthy human individuals. The wider study: Researchers drew samples from a couple of women and a few men aged 18 to 49.

Whole-study results and caveats: The sole specimen, blood, was sampled, and tissue repertoires likely differ.

The sample taken for sequencing was PBMCs. The chain carries TRBV7-3 and TRBJ2-7; D might be TRBD1 (6 bases). The TCR originated in a woman aged 40 to 49 in good health. Some clones in this sample may be carry-over from other donors' samples. In nucleotides, the CDR3 is TGTGCCAGCAGCTTACAACAGGGCCACGAGCAGTACTTC. Translated, it gives CASSLQQGHEQYF. Supplemented by reference TRBV7-3 and TRBJ2-7, the full variable domain reads GAGVSQTPSNKVTEKGKYVELRCDPISGHTALYWYRQSLGQGPEFLIYFQGTGAADDSGLPNDRFFAVRPEGSVSTLKIQRTERGDSAVYLCASSLQQGHEQYFGPGTRLTVT.